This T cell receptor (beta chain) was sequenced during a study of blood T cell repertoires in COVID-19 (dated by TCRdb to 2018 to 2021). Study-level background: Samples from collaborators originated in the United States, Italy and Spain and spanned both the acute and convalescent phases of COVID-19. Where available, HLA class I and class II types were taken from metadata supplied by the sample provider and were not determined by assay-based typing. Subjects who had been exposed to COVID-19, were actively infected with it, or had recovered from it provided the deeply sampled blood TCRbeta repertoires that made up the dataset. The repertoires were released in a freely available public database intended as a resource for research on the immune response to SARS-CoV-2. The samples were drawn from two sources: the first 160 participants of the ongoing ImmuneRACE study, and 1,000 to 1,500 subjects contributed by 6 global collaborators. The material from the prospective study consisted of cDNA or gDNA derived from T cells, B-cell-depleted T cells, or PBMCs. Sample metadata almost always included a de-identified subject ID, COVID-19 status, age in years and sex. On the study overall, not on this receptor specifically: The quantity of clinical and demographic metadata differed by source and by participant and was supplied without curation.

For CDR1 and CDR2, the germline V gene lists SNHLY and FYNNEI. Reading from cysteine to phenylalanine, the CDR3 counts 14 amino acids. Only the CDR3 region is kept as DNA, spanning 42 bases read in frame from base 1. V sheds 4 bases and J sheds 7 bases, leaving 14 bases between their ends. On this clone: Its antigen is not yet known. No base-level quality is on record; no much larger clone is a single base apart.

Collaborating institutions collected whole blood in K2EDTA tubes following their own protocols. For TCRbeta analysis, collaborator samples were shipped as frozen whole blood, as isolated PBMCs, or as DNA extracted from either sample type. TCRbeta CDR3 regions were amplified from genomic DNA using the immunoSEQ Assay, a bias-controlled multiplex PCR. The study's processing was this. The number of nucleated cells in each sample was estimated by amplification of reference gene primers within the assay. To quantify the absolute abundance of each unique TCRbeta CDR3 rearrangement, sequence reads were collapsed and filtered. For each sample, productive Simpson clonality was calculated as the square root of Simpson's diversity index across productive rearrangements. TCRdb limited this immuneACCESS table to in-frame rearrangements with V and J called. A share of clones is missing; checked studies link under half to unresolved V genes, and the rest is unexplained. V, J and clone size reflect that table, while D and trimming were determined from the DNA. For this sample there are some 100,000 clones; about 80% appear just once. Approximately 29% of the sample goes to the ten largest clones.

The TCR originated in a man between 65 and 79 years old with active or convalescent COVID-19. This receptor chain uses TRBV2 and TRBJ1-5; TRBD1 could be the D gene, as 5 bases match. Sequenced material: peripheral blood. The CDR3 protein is CASSVYRLNQPQHF. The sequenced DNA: TGTGCCAGCAGTGTTTACAGGCTAAACCAGCCCCAGCATTTT.